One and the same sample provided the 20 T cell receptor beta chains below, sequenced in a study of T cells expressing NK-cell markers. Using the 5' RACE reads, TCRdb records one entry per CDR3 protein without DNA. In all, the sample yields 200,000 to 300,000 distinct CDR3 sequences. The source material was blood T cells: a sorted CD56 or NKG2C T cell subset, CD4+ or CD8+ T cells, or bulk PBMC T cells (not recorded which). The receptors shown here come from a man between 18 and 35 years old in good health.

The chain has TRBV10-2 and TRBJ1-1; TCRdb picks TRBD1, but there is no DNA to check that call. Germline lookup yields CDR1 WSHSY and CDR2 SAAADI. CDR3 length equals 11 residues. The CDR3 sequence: CASSAVGGAFF.

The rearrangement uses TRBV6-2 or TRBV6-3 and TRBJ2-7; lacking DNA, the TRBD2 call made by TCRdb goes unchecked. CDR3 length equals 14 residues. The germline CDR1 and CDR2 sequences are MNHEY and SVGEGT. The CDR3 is CASSYRVPPVEQYF.

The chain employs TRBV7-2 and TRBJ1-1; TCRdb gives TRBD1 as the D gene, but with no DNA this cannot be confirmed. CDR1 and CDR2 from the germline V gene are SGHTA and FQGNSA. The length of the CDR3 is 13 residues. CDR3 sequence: CASSLGQVGEAFF.

This chain's CDR3 is CASSQEPSGTSANSYEQYF. The genes are TRBV4-2 and TRBJ2-7; there is no DNA to check the TCRdb D call of TRBD2. The CDR3 covers 19 residues. CDR1 and CDR2 (germline): LGHNA, YNFKEQ.

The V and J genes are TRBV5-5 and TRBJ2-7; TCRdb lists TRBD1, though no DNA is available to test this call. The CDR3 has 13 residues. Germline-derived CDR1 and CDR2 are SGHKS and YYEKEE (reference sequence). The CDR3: CASIRDRVSEQYF.

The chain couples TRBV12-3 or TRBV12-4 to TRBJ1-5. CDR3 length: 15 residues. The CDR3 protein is CASSLGSQIPQPQHF.

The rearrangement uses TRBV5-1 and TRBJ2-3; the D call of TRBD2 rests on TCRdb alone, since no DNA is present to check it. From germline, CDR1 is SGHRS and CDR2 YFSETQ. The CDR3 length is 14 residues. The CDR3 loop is CATRGTVNTDTQYF. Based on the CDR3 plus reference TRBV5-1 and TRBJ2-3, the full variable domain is KAGVTQTPRYLIKTRGQQVTLSCSPISGHRSVSWYQQTPGQGLQFLFEYFSETQRNKGNFPGRFSGRQFSNSRSEMNVSTLELGDSALYLCATRGTVNTDTQYFGPGTRLTVL.

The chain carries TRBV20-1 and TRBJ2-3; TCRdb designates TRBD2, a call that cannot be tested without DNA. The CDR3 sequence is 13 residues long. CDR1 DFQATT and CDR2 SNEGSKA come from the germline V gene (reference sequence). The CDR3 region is CSATPSDTDTQYF.

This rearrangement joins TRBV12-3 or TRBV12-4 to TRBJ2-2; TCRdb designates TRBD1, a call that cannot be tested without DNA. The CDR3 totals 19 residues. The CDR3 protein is CASSFNPGPGLRNTGELFF.

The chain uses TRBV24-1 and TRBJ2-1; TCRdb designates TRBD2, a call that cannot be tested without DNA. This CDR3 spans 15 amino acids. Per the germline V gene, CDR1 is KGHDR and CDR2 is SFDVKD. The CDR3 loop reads CATSATAGTSNEQFF.

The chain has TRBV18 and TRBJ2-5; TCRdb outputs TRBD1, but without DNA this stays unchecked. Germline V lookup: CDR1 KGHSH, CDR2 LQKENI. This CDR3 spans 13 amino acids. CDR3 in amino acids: CASSPLTGETQYF.

This CDR3 reads CASSYSDRVLSPLHF. This chain joins TRBV6-5 and TRBJ1-6; there is no DNA to check the TCRdb D call of TRBD1. CDR3 size: 15 residues. CDR1 MNHEY and CDR2 SVGAGI come from the germline V gene.

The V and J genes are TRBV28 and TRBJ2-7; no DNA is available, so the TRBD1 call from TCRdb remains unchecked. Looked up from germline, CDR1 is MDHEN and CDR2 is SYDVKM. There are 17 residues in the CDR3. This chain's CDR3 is CASSLPAGGKRDYEQYF.

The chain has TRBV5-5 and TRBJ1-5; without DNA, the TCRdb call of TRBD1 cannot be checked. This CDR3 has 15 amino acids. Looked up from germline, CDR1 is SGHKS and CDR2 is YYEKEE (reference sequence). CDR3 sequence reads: CASSSRQGHPQPQHF.

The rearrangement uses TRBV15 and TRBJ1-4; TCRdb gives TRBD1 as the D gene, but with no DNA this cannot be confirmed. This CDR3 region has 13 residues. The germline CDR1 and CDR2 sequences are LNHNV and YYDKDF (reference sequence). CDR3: CATSRESGGELFF.

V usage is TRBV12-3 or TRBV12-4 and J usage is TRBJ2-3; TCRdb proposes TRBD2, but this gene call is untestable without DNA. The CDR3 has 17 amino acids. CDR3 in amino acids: CASSQRTSGRSTDTQYF.

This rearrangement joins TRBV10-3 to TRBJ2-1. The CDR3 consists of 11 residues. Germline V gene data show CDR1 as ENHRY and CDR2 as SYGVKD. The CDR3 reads CAISESSRQFF.

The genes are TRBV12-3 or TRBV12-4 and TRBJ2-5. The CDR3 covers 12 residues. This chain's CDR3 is CASREGAGAQYF.

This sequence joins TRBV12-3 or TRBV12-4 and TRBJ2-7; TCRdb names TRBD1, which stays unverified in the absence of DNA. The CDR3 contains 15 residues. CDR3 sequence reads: CASSLTGVSSYEQYF.

CDR3: CASSLIGLAKNIQYF. This chain connects TRBV12-3 or TRBV12-4 to TRBJ2-4. The CDR3 extends over 15 amino acids.